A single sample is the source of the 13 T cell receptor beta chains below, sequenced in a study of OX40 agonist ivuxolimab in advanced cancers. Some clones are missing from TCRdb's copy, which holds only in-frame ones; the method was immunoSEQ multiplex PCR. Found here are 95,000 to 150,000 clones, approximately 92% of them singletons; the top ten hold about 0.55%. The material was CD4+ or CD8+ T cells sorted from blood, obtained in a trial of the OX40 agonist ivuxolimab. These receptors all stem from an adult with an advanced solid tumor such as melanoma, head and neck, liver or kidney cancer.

This CDR3 is CASSLTGGRTTGELFF. The CDR3 DNA reads as TGTGCCAGCAGCTTAACGGGGGGGCGCACCACCGGGGAGCTGTTTTTT. The chain recombines TRBV7-6 with TRBJ2-2, with 8 nucleotides matching TRBD2. The CDR3 loop spans 16 amino acids. V was clipped by 2 bases and J by 4 bases; unmatched bases: 6. Germline values: CDR1 SGHVS, CDR2 FNYEAQ. The whole variable domain, filled in from reference TRBV7-6 and TRBJ2-2, reads GAGVSQSPRYKVTKRGQDVALRCDPISGHVSLYWYRQALGQGPEFLTYFNYEAQQDKSGLPNDRFSAERPEGSISTLTIQRTEQRDSAMYRCASSLTGGRTTGELFFGEGSRLTVL.

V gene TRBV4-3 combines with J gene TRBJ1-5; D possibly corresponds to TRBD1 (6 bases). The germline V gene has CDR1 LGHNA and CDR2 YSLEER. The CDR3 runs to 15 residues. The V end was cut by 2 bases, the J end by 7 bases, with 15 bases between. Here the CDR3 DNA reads TGCGCCAGCAGCCAAATGTCAGGGGCTGGGCAGCCCCAGCATTTT. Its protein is CASSQMSGAGQPQHF.

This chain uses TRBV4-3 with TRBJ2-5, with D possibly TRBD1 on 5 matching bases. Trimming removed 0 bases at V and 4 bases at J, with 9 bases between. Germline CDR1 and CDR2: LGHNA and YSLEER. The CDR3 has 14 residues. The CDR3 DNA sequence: TGCGCCAGCAGCCAAGAAAACAGGCGAGAGACCCAGTACTTC. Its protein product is CASSQENRRETQYF.

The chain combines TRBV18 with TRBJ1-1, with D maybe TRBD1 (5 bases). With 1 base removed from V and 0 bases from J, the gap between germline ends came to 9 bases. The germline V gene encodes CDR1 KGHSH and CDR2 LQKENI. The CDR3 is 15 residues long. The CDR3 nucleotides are TGTGCCAGCTCACCACGGGGACCAATGAACACTGAAGCTTTCTTT. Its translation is CASSPRGPMNTEAFF.

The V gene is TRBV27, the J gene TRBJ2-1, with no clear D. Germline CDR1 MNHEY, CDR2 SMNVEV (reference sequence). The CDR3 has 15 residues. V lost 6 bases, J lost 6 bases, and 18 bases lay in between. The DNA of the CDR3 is TGTGCCAGCAGGCCACAGAGAAAAGAGACCAATGAGCAGTTCTTC. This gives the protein CASRPQRKETNEQFF.

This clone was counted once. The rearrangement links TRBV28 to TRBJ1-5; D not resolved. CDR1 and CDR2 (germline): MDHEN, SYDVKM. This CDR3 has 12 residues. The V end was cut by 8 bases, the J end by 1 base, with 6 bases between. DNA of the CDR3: TGTGCCAGCGTTAAGAGCAATCAGCCCCAGCATTTT. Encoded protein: CASVKSNQPQHF. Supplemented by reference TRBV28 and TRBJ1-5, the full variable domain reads DVKVTQSSRYLVKRTGEKVFLECVQDMDHENMFWYRQDPGLGLRLIYFSYDVKMKEKGDIPEGYSVSREKKERFSLILESASTNQTSMYLCASVKSNQPQHFGDGTRLSIL.

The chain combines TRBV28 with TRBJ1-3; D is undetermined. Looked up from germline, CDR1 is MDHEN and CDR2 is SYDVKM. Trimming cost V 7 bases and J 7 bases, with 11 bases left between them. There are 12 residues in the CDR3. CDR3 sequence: CASTPPDNTIYF. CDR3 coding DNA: TGTGCCAGCACCCCCCCCGACAACACCATATATTTT. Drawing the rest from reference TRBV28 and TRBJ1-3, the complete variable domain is DVKVTQSSRYLVKRTGEKVFLECVQDMDHENMFWYRQDPGLGLRLIYFSYDVKMKEKGDIPEGYSVSREKKERFSLILESASTNQTSMYLCASTPPDNTIYFGEGSWLTVV.

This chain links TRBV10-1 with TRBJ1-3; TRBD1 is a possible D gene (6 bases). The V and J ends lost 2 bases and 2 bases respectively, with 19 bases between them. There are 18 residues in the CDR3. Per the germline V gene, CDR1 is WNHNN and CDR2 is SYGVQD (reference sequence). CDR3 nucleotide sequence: TGCGCCAGCAGTGAGCGCCTTCGGGGGCCCCTAGCTGGAAACACCATATATTTT. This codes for CASSERLRGPLAGNTIYF.

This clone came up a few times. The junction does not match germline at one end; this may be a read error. The CDR3 coding sequence is TGTGCCAGCAGACGGGGGGCCTCCAACGAGCAGTACTTC. Its protein is CASRRGASNEQYF. The chain carries TRBV7-9 and TRBJ2-7, with D tentatively TRBD2 (7 bases). The CDR3 is 13 residues long. Germline-derived CDR1 and CDR2 are SEHNR and FQNEAQ (reference sequence).

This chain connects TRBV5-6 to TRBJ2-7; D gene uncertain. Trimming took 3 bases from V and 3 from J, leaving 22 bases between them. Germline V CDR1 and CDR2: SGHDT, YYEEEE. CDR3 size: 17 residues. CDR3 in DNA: TGTGCCAGCAGCTCAGCCGGAAGTAATAGGCGCCGCTACGAGCAGTACTTC. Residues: CASSSAGSNRRRYEQYF.

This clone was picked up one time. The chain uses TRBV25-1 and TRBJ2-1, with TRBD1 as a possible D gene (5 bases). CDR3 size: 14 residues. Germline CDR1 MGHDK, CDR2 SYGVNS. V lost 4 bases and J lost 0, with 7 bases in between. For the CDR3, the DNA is TGTGCCAGCAGTGGTGGACACTCCTACAATGAGCAGTTCTTC. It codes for CASSGGHSYNEQFF.

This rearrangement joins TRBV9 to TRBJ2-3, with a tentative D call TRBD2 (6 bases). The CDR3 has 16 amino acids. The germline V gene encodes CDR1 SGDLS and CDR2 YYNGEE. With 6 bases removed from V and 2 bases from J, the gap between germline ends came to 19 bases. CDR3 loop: CASNPFPSGVTDTQYF. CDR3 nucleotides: TGTGCCAGCAACCCGTTCCCTTCGGGGGTCACAGATACGCAGTATTTT.

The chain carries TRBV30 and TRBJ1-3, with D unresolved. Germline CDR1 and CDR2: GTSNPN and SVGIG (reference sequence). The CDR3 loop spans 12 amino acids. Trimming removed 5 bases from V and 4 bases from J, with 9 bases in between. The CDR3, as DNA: TGTGCCTGGGGTGAACAGGGAAACACCATATATTTT. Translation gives CAWGEQGNTIYF.